This T cell receptor (beta chain) was captured by sequencing in a study of T cell responses to AZD1222 COVID-19 vaccine. Across the whole study: Combined were second doses at about 4 or about 12 weeks. Broader study findings: Once two AZD1222 doses were given, Spike-specific TCR breadth and depth went up.

Profiling relied on immunoSEQ multiplex PCR, and the TCRdb table lists in-frame clones only, not all of them. The sample has roughly 80,000 clones, 90% seen once. About this clone itself: The antigen is not known.

V lost 1 base and J lost 0, with 13 bases in between. Germline CDR1 is LGHNA and CDR2 is YSLEER. The CDR3 consists of 17 residues. The receptor was derived from an adult in good health. The V and J genes are TRBV4-3 and TRBJ1-3, with D unresolved. Sequenced here: peripheral blood, sampled on day 0 of AZD1222 vaccination. The CDR3 nucleotides are TGCGCCAGCAGCCAAGGAGTCAACAGCAACTCTGGAAACACCATATATTTT. Translating it yields CASSQGVNSNSGNTIYF.